This TCR beta chain was identified during a study of blood T cells in healthy people across ages. Study-wide results and limits: There was no known CMV status for donors, so expanded clonotype changes were possibly confounded.

Through a sample-barcoded 5' primer and a J-beta primer mix, a second PCR was run for about 6 to 11 cycles. TCRdb passed the 5' RACE reads through MiXCR, listing each CDR3 protein once. The table includes approximately 960,000 distinct CDR3 sequences, 25% to 35% detected once. This clonotype has only a few counts. Its specificity is unknown. CDR3 size: 14 residues. V dropped 10 bases and J dropped 8 bases, with 21 bases sitting between them. The data also belong to a second study, concerning T cells of mothers and their children.

The V and J genes are TRBV12-3 or TRBV12-4 and TRBJ2-4; perhaps TRBD2 as D (6 bases). The sequence derives from a woman aged 35 to 49 in good health. The source material was blood. Here the CDR3 reads CATALRGEADIQYF. The CDR3 nucleotides read TGTGCCACAGCCCTCCGCGGGGAGGCGGACATTCAGTACTTC.